A selection of T cell receptor beta chains follows, all from one sample in a study of blood T cell repertoires in COVID-19. Produced via immunoSEQ multiplex PCR; TCRdb's table is partial and in-frame only. Altogether about 100,000 clones are present, 80% to 90% being singletons, with the ten largest covering roughly 12%. Sequencing was performed on peripheral blood. These receptors originate from a woman younger than 45 with acute or convalescent COVID-19. Each CDR3 is given with its conserved first and last residue. Each record gives: clone size, V gene, J gene, D gene, CDR3 DNA, CDR3 protein. D genes are given only for firm matches. Size values are once, few and many counts, or a class for expanded clones, and some rows have none.

>-|TRBV10-3|TRBJ1-3|-
TGTGCCATCAGGGGGCAGGTGAACGGCTCTGGAAACACCATATATTTT
CAIRGQVNGSGNTIYF
>-|TRBV7-3|TRBJ2-1|-
TGTGCCAGCAGCCCCACTGGGCAGGGGCTTTACAATGAGCAGTTCTTC
CASSPTGQGLYNEQFF
>-|TRBV28|TRBJ2-3|TRBD2
TGTGCCAGCAGTTTAATAGCGGGGCCTATCACAGATACGCAGTATTTT
CASSLIAGPITDTQYF
>-|TRBV30|TRBJ2-7|TRBD1
TGTGCCTGGAGTGGGGGGACAGGGAACTACGAGCAGTACTTC
CAWSGGTGNYEQYF
>-|TRBV7-3|TRBJ1-2|TRBD1
TGTGCCAGCAGCTTAGGGACAGGGGACTATGGCTACACCTTC
CASSLGTGDYGYTF
>-|TRBV28|TRBJ2-2|-
TGTGCCAGCAGCCCCGTCGGCGGGGAGCTGTTTTTT
CASSPVGGELFF
>-|TRBV11-3|TRBJ1-2|-
TGTGCCAGCAGGTCCGGGACACTCTATGGCTACACCTTC
CASRSGTLYGYTF
>-|TRBV24-1|TRBJ2-1|TRBD2
TGTGCCACCAGTGACACCGGGACTAGCGGGGGGGAGAAGCAGTTCTTC
CATSDTGTSGGEKQFF
>-|TRBV21-1|TRBJ1-5|-
TGTGCCAGCACCAAAGGTCGGGGGGCGTCCATCAATCAGCCCCAGCATTTT
CASTKGRGASINQPQHF
>once|TRBV2|TRBJ1-1|-
TGTGCCTCTCGGTCGGGAGACACTGAAGCTTTCTTT
CASRSGDTEAFF
>-|TRBV12-3/TRBV12-4|TRBJ1-1|-
TGTGCCAGCACTCTGGACAGCTACACTGAAGCTTTCTTT
CASTLDSYTEAFF
>-|TRBV10-2|TRBJ2-7|-
TGCGCCAGCAGTGCAACAGGGCTCGAGCAGTACTTC
CASSATGLEQYF
>-|TRBV5-1|TRBJ2-4|-
TGCGCCAGCAGCGTCGGGGGTTACAACATTCAGTACTTC
CASSVGGYNIQYF
>few|TRBV28|TRBJ1-1|TRBD1
TGTGCCAGCAGGACAGGGTTTAACACTGAAGCTTTCTTT
CASRTGFNTEAFF
>few|TRBV6-5|TRBJ1-2|TRBD1
TGTGCCACCACCTTCGGGACAGCTTATGGCTACACCTTC
CATTFGTAYGYTF
>-|TRBV10-2|TRBJ2-7|TRBD2
TGCGCCAGCAGTGAGTTTTACTCGGGACTAGCGGGGGGGAATCCCTACGAGCAGTACTTC
CASSEFYSGLAGGNPYEQYF
>many|TRBV12-2|TRBJ2-1|-
TGTGCAAGTCGGTTGACTAAACGGTCCCTTTACAATGAGCAGTTCTTC
CASRLTKRSLYNEQFF
>-|TRBV2|TRBJ1-1|-
TGTGCCAGCGGTCCTACAGGTTATGAAGCTTTCTTT
CASGPTGYEAFF
>-|TRBV18|TRBJ2-1|-
TGTGCCAGCTCACCATCCTCAGGGGGAGGTCATTTCTTC
CASSPSSGGGHFF
>-|TRBV7-2|TRBJ1-1|-
TGTGCCAGCAGCCGATACAGGGACACTGAAGCTTTCTTT
CASSRYRDTEAFF
>-|TRBV5-1|TRBJ2-1|-
TGCGCCAGCCAGCAGGGAGGCGAGCAGTTCTTC
CASQQGGEQFF
>-|TRBV9|TRBJ2-5|TRBD1
TGTGCCAGCAGCGTGGCAGGGGGCCGGGAAGAGACCCAGTACTTC
CASSVAGGREETQYF
>-|TRBV7-3|TRBJ2-1|TRBD2
TGTGCCAGCAGCTTAACTTGGTCTAGCGGGGTGGAGCAGTTCTTC
CASSLTWSSGVEQFF
>-|TRBV5-1|TRBJ2-2|-
TGCGCCAGCAGCTTATTCGAGGGGGCCGGGGAGCTGTTTTTT
CASSLFEGAGELFF
>-|TRBV28|TRBJ1-2|-
TGTGCCAGCGGCAGGGTTTTGGTAGGCTACACCTTC
CASGRVLVGYTF
>-|TRBV4-1|TRBJ2-1|-
TGCGCCAGCAGCCAAGGAGAAGTCTACAATGAGCAGTTCTTC
CASSQGEVYNEQFF
>once|TRBV24-1|TRBJ2-7|TRBD2
TGTGCCACCAGTTCCGGGGGGTCGTCCTACGAGCAGTACTTC
CATSSGGSSYEQYF
>-|TRBV28|TRBJ1-2|-
TGTGCCAGCAGTTTATCGTTTCCCTCCCATGGCTACACCTTC
CASSLSFPSHGYTF
>-|TRBV5-1|TRBJ2-3|TRBD2
TGCGCCAGCAGCCCCTGGGAGGGCGCAGATACGCAGTATTTT
CASSPWEGADTQYF
>-|TRBV6-5|TRBJ2-1|TRBD2
TGTGCCAGCTCCCAAGGACTAGCGCGGTACAATGAGCAGTTCTTC
CASSQGLARYNEQFF
>-|TRBV9|TRBJ1-2|-
TGTGCCAGCAGCGCCGAACCCATCAGCTATGGCTACACCTTC
CASSAEPISYGYTF
>-|TRBV4-1|TRBJ2-1|-
TGCGCCAGCAGCCAAGACAAGATGGGGGCAGGGAGCTCCTACAATGAGCAGTTCTTC
CASSQDKMGAGSSYNEQFF
>-|TRBV18|TRBJ2-7|TRBD2
TGTGCCAGCTCACCACCGGGAGGGGTCTACGAGCAGTACTTC
CASSPPGGVYEQYF
>-|TRBV19|TRBJ1-1|TRBD1
TGTGCCAGTAGTATGGGTAACAGGGGGGACCTCCTCCGGAAGAACACTGAAGCTTTCTTT
CASSMGNRGDLLRKNTEAFF
>once|TRBV7-9|TRBJ2-2|TRBD1
TGTGCCAGCAGCTTAAGGCAGGGGGCGACCGGGGAGCTGTTTTTT
CASSLRQGATGELFF
>-|TRBV12-3/TRBV12-4|TRBJ2-3|-
TGTGCCATCGGCCGGTCGGGAGATACGCAGTATTTT
CAIGRSGDTQYF
>-|TRBV6-6|TRBJ2-5|-
TGTGCCAGCAGTCGGAGGTTTTTGGAGACCCAGTACTTC
CASSRRFLETQYF
>-|TRBV11-3|TRBJ1-3|-
TGTGCCAGCAGCCCGGAGAGGGGGTACACCATATATTTT
CASSPERGYTIYF
>-|TRBV2|TRBJ1-1|-
TGTGCCAGCAGAGGACTCAAACGGGGCACTGAAGCTTTCTTT
CASRGLKRGTEAFF
>-|TRBV28|TRBJ2-5|TRBD2
TGTGCCAGCAGTTTCCCCCCTAGCGGGGCCGAGACCCAGTACTTC
CASSFPPSGAETQYF
>once|TRBV7-2|TRBJ1-6|-
TGTGCCAGCAGCTTAGCGCCAGGCCGTAATTCACCCCTCCACTTT
CASSLAPGRNSPLHF
>-|TRBV27|TRBJ2-2|-
TGTGCCAGCAGTTCGGGCAGGGGCGCCGGGGAGCTGTTTTTT
CASSSGRGAGELFF
>-|TRBV6-1|TRBJ2-3|-
TGTGCCAGCAGTGAAGCGATGGGCGGGACCCTAGGGAGCACAGATACGCAGTATTTT
CASSEAMGGTLGSTDTQYF
>-|TRBV6-5|TRBJ2-5|-
TGTGCCAGCTGCCGATCTGCGCGGGAGACCCAGTACTTC
CASCRSARETQYF
>-|TRBV12-5|TRBJ1-5|TRBD1
TGTGCTAGTGGTTTGGTACTGGGACAGGGGTATAGCAATCAGCCCCAGCATTTT
CASGLVLGQGYSNQPQHF